The 18 T cell receptor beta chains below come from one sample, sequenced in a study of blood T cells in healthy people across ages. Combining a sample-barcoded 5' primer with a J-beta primer mix, a second PCR ran for roughly 6 to 12 cycles. TCRdb ran MiXCR on the 5' RACE reads and lists one entry per CDR3 protein. The sample consists of around 970,000 distinct CDR3 sequences, roughly half of them appearing once. The sequencing input was blood. All receptors derive from a woman between 55 and 75 years old in good health.

The chain is built from TRBV4-3 and TRBJ2-1; D is uncertain. This CDR3 comprises 14 residues. Germline V CDR1 and CDR2: LGHNA, YSLEER. V lost 3 bases to trimming and J lost 4 bases, with 10 bases between them. For the CDR3, the DNA is TGCGCCAGCAGCCAGACCGGGTCGTACAATGAGCAGTTCTTC. Translated, it gives CASSQTGSYNEQFF.

V gene TRBV7-2 combines with J gene TRBJ2-5, with no clear D. The germline CDR1 and CDR2 sequences are SGHTA and FQGNSA. The CDR3 has 12 residues. V was cut by 5 bases and J by 5 bases, with 9 bases left in between. Here the CDR3 reads CASSSSLETQYF. The CDR3 DNA sequence: TGTGCCAGCAGCAGTAGTCTCGAGACCCAGTACTTC.

A few counts support this clonotype. This chain links TRBV28 with TRBJ2-7, with no clear D. V lost 3 bases, J lost 3 bases, and 12 bases lay in between. Germline CDR1 reads MDHEN; CDR2 reads SYDVKM. The CDR3 runs to 14 residues. For the CDR3, the DNA is TGTGCCAGCAGTTTCGTAGGGCTCGACTACGAGCAGTACTTC. It is translated as CASSFVGLDYEQYF.

The rearrangement joins TRBV7-2 to TRBJ1-5; D gene ambiguous. From germline, CDR1 is SGHTA and CDR2 FQGNSA. The CDR3 loop spans 14 amino acids. V lost 7 bases to trimming and J lost 4 bases, with 14 bases between them. The CDR3 protein is CASTPVGWNQPQHF. CDR3 in DNA: TGTGCCAGCACCCCTGTGGGGTGGAATCAGCCCCAGCATTTT.

This clonotype turned up a few times. The rearrangement links TRBV20-1 to TRBJ2-7; the match to TRBD2 covers 7 bases. V was clipped by 0 bases and J by 3 bases; unmatched bases: 14. CDR1 and CDR2 from the germline V gene are DFQATT and SNEGSKA (reference sequence). This CDR3 contains 17 residues. This CDR3 is CSARDPYRDYNYYEQYF. The CDR3 region has the DNA TGCAGTGCTAGAGATCCCTACCGGGACTATAACTACTACGAGCAGTACTTC.

There are many counts of this clonotype. The chain joins TRBV7-2 to TRBJ2-1; a possible D gene is TRBD2 (7 bases). Trimming left V 4 bases short and J 3 bases short, with 19 bases between. The CDR3 is 17 residues long. Germline assignment: CDR1 SGHTA and CDR2 FQGNSA. The CDR3 spells CASSSGGGGRIYNEQFF. DNA for the CDR3: TGTGCCAGCAGCTCGGGGGGAGGGGGACGGATCTACAATGAGCAGTTCTTC. The variable domain in full, with the rest retrieved from reference TRBV7-2 and TRBJ2-1, is GAGVSQSPSNKVTEKGKDVELRCDPISGHTALYWYRQSLGQGLEFLIYFQGNSAPDKSGLPSDRFSAERTGGSVSTLTIQRTQQEDSAVYLCASSSGGGGRIYNEQFFGPGTRLTVL.

V and J are TRBV4-2 and TRBJ2-7; a possible D gene is TRBD1 (5 bases). The germline V gene has CDR1 LGHNA and CDR2 YNFKEQ. The V end was cut by 0 bases, the J end by 2 bases, with 11 bases between. This CDR3 has 15 amino acids. CDR3 region: CASSQERQGTYEQYF. In DNA, the CDR3 is TGTGCCAGCAGCCAAGAAAGGCAGGGAACCTACGAGCAGTACTTC.

This chain links TRBV12-3 or TRBV12-4 with TRBJ2-5; TRBD1 matches 9 bases. V was clipped by 7 bases and J by 5 bases; unmatched bases: 11. The CDR3 runs 15 residues. The CDR3 loop is CASTALGQGLETQYF. The DNA for the CDR3 is TGTGCCAGCACCGCCCTGGGACAGGGTCTCGAGACCCAGTACTTC.

The chain uses TRBV7-9 and TRBJ2-7; 7 nucleotides align to TRBD2. This CDR3 is built from 13 residues. J lost 2 bases, V lost 5 bases, and 3 bases had no gene match. The germline gives CDR1 SEHNR, CDR2 FQNEAQ (reference sequence). For the CDR3, the DNA is TGTGCCAGCAGCAAAGGACTAGCCTACGAGCAGTACTTC. This encodes CASSKGLAYEQYF.

This rearrangement joins TRBV29-1 to TRBJ2-3; 13 positions agree with TRBD2. The CDR3 runs to 16 residues. The germline gives CDR1 SQVTM, CDR2 ANQGSEA. J was trimmed by 6 bases and V by 7 bases; bases with no gene match: 13. CDR3 DNA: TGCAGCGCCTCAGGACTAGCGGGAGTTTCGTGGGATACGCAGTATTTT. This encodes CSASGLAGVSWDTQYF.

CDR3 residues: CATSRDARNNSPLHF. CDR3 DNA: TGTGCCACCAGCAGAGATGCCAGGAATAATTCACCCCTCCACTTT. The V call is TRBV15, the J call TRBJ1-6; D gene ambiguous. Germline CDR1 reads LNHNV; CDR2 reads YYDKDF (reference sequence). CDR3 length: 15 amino acids. The ends were cut back, 0 bases at V and 5 bases at J, with 8 bases in the middle.

V and J are TRBV6-5 and TRBJ2-4; D gene ambiguous. This CDR3 spans 13 amino acids. Looked up from germline, CDR1 is MNHEY and CDR2 is SVGAGI. V lost 7 bases and J 13 bases, leaving 20 bases between the germline ends. The CDR3 protein is CASKRNGAYVQYF. CDR3 bases: TGTGCCAGCAAGAGGAACGGCGCCTACGTGCAGTACTTC.

The chain uses TRBV20-1 and TRBJ2-7; D unclear. The CDR3 loop spans 15 amino acids. V shed 6 bases and J shed 0 bases, with 18 bases lying between them. The germline gives CDR1 DFQATT, CDR2 SNEGSKA (reference sequence). CDR3 amino acids: CSAEAPSESSYEQYF. The CDR3, as DNA: TGCAGTGCGGAAGCCCCGAGCGAGAGCTCCTACGAGCAGTACTTC.

The rearrangement joins TRBV7-9 to TRBJ2-1; the match to TRBD1 covers 9 bases. The length of the CDR3 is 15 residues. Per germline, CDR1 SEHNR and CDR2 FQNEAQ (reference sequence). The ends lost 5 bases at V and 3 bases at J; junction bases unmatched: 5. The CDR3 here is CASSRRQGVYNEQFF. The CDR3 nucleotides read TGTGCCAGCAGCCGTCGACAGGGGGTCTACAATGAGCAGTTCTTC.

The gene calls are TRBV4-2 and TRBJ2-4; unclear D gene. The J call may be in error: the DNA end matches TRBJ2-7 better. The CDR3 loop spans 13 amino acids. Germline V gene sequence: CDR1 LGHNA, CDR2 YNFKEQ. CDR3 sequence: CASRKQGTYEQYF. Written as DNA, the CDR3 is TGTGCCAGCAGGAAGCAAGGCACCTACGAGCAGTACTTC.

A few counts support this clonotype. CDR3 region: CATKPLGGLPYEQYF. The CDR3 nucleotides read TGTGCCACCAAACCTCTGGGGGGCCTCCCCTACGAGCAGTACTTC. The chain employs TRBV10-3 and TRBJ2-7; perhaps D is TRBD1 or TRBD2 (6 bases each). Germline loops: CDR1 ENHRY, CDR2 SYGVKD. Deletions cut 10 bases from V and 2 bases from J, with 21 bases between. The CDR3 extends over 15 amino acids.

The rearrangement links TRBV29-1 to TRBJ1-2; weak D call: TRBD1 (5 bases). Germline loops: CDR1 SQVTM, CDR2 ANQGSEA. This CDR3 has 11 amino acids. With 2 bases removed from V and 4 bases from J, the gap between germline ends came to 5 bases. The DNA of the CDR3 is TGCAGCGTTGAAAGGGGCTATGGCTACACCTTC. It encodes CSVERGYGYTF. Based on the CDR3 plus reference TRBV29-1 and TRBJ1-2, the full variable domain is SAVISQKPSRDICQRGTSLTIQCQVDSQVTMMFWYRQQPGQSLTLIATANQGSEATYESGFVIDKFPISRPNLTFSTLTVSNMSPEDSSIYLCSVERGYGYTFGSGTRLTVV.

The chain couples TRBV20-1 to TRBJ2-6; D remains unclear. Germline CDR1 reads DFQATT; CDR2 reads SNEGSKA (reference sequence). The CDR3 length is 15 residues. V lost 0 bases and J 2 bases, leaving 8 bases between the germline ends. CDR3 nucleotide sequence: TGCAGTGCTAGAGAAACAGCTGCTGGGGCCAACGTCCTGACTTTC. Encoded protein: CSARETAAGANVLTF.